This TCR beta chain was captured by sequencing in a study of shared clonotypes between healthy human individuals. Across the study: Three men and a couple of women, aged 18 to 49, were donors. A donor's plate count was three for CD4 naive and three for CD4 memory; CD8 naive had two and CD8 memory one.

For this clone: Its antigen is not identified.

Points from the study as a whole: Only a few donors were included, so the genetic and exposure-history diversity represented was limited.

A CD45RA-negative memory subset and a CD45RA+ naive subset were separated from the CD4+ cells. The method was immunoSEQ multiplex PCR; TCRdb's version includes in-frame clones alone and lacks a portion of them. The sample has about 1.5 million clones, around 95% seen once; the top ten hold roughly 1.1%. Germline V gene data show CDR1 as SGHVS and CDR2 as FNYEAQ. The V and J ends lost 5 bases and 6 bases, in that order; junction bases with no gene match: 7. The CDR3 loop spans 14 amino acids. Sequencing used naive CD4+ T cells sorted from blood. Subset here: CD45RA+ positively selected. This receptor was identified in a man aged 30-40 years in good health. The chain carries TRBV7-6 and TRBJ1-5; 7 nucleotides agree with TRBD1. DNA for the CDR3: TGTGCCAGCAGCCTTTGGACAGGAGGTCAGCCCCAGCATTTT. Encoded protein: CASSLWTGGQPQHF.